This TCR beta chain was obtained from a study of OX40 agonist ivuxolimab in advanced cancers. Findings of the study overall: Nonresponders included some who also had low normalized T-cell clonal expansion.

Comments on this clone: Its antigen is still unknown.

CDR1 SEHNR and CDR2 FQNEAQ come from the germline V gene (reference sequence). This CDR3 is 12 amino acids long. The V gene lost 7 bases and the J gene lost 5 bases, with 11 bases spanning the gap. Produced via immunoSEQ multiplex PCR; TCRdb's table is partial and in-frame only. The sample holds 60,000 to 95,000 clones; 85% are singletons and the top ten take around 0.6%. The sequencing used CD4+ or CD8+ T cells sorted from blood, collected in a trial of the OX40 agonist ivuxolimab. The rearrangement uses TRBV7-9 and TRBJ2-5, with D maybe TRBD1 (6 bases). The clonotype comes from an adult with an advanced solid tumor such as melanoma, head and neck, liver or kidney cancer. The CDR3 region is CASTSQGETQYF. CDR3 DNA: TGTGCCAGCACAAGCCAGGGGGAGACCCAGTACTTC.